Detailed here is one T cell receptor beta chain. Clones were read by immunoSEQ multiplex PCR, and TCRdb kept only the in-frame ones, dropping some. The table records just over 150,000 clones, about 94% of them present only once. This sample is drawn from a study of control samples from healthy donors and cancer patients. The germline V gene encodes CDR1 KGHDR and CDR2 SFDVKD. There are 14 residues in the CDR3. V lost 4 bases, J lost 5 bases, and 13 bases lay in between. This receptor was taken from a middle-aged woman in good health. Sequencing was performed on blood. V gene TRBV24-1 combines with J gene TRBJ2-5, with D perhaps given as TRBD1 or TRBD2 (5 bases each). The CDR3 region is CATSDRDGGETQYF. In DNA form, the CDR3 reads TGTGCCACCAGTGACCGGGACGGTGGGGAGACCCAGTACTTC.